This is a list of T cell receptor beta chains from one sample in a study of T cells after yellow fever vaccination. TCRdb called the 5' RACE reads again in MiXCR, with one record for every CDR3 protein. The sample records about 550,000 distinct CDR3 sequences, around 21% being singletons. The source material was PBMCs, sampled 15 days after the yellow fever booster vaccination. Every receptor here comes from a man aged 30-40 years who received the YFV17D yellow fever vaccine. CDR3s include the opening cysteine and the closing phenylalanine or tryptophan. D genes are given only for firm matches. A clone size is listed for some rows: how often the clone was seen (once, few, many), or a class if it is expanded.

TRBV7-3	-	-	TRBJ2-2	TGTGCCAGCAGCTTAGCCAGGGCCGGGGAGCTGTTTTTT	CASSLARAGELFF
TRBV5-1	many	-	TRBJ2-2	TGCGCCAGCAGTCCCCTCGGGCCACAGAGGGTCACCGGGGAGCTGTTTTTT	CASSPLGPQRVTGELFF
TRBV5-1	-	TRBD1	TRBJ2-1	TGCGCCAGCAGCTTGGCCCCGGGACAGTCGTTTTACAATGAGCAGTTCTTC	CASSLAPGQSFYNEQFF
TRBV20-1	-	TRBD2	TRBJ2-5	TGCAGTGCTGGACTAGCGGAGGGGGGCAAAGAGACCCAGTACTTC	CSAGLAEGGKETQYF
TRBV6-1	-	-	TRBJ2-3	TGTGCCAGCAGCACTAGACTAGGAGATACGCAGTATTTT	CASSTRLGDTQYF
TRBV10-3	few	-	TRBJ2-7	TGTGCCATCAGTACGGTGGCCTACGAGCAGTACTTC	CAISTVAYEQYF
TRBV20-1	-	TRBD2	TRBJ2-3	TGCAGTGCTAGTTTGAAGCGGGAGGACCCAGATACGCAGTATTTT	CSASLKREDPDTQYF
TRBV7-2	many	TRBD2	TRBJ2-2	TGTGCCAGCAGCTTGCGCCTAGCGGGAGAGGCGGACACCGGGGAGCTGTTTTTT	CASSLRLAGEADTGELFF
TRBV7-2	many	TRBD1	TRBJ1-5	TGTGCCAGCAGCTTAATTTGGGGACAGACGCAGCCCCAGCATTTT	CASSLIWGQTQPQHF
TRBV23-1	-	-	TRBJ2-3	TGCGCCAGCAGTCAAAGGAGAGAGGTGCAGTTAGATACTAGCACAGATACGCAGTATTTT	CASSQRREVQLDTSTDTQYF
TRBV9	few	TRBD2	TRBJ2-1	TGTGCCAGCAGCTCCCTCACGGGGGGGAATGAGCAGTTCTTC	CASSSLTGGNEQFF
TRBV5-1	-	TRBD2	TRBJ2-5	TGCGCCAGCAGCTTGGGGACTAGCGATTGGGAGACCCAGTACTTC	CASSLGTSDWETQYF
TRBV29-1	few	-	TRBJ2-2	TGCAGCGTTGGGGGCCCCAGGGCCGGGGAGCTGTTTTTT	CSVGGPRAGELFF
TRBV7-2	-	-	TRBJ2-1	TGTGCCAGCAGCTTAGGTGGCAGGGAAGAATTCTTC	CASSLGGREEFF
TRBV10-3	few	TRBD2	TRBJ2-1	TGTGCCATCAGTCGCCCGGCGGGAGTACATGAGCAGTTCTTC	CAISRPAGVHEQFF
TRBV12-3/TRBV12-4	few	TRBD2	TRBJ2-7	TGTGCCAGCAGCGGACTAGCGGTGGGGGAGCAGTACTTC	CASSGLAVGEQYF
TRBV11-2	few	-	TRBJ2-3	TGTGCCAGCAGCTTAGATCAGAGTCTCACAGATACGCAGTATTTT	CASSLDQSLTDTQYF
TRBV7-2	few	TRBD2	TRBJ2-1	TGTGCCAGCAGCTTAGGCCCTAGCGGGAGGTACAATGAGCAGTTCTTC	CASSLGPSGRYNEQFF
TRBV20-1	-	TRBD2	TRBJ2-1	TGCAGTGCTAGATCCGGGACTAGCGGTCCGAGGATGGATGAGCAGTTCTTC	CSARSGTSGPRMDEQFF
TRBV20-1	once	-	TRBJ1-5	TGCAGTGCCTCGGGCCCAGTTTTTGGTAATCAGCCCCAGCATTTT	CSASGPVFGNQPQHF
TRBV7-9	few	TRBD1	TRBJ2-3	TGTGCCAGCAAACCGGGACAGGGGAGAGATACGCAGTATTTT	CASKPGQGRDTQYF
TRBV4-3	few	TRBD2	TRBJ2-1	TGCGCCAGCAGCCGTAGCGGGATGGATGAGCAGTTCTTC	CASSRSGMDEQFF
TRBV7-2	few	TRBD1	TRBJ2-3	TGTGCCAGCAGCTTAACTGGGACAGGGGGTAGGACAGATACGCAGTATTTT	CASSLTGTGGRTDTQYF
TRBV4-3	-	TRBD2	TRBJ2-2	TGCGCCAGCAGCCAAGGGGCGGGAGTGTACGGGGAGCTGTTTTTT	CASSQGAGVYGELFF
TRBV28	-	-	TRBJ2-5	TGTGCCAGCAGTCTAAACGGAGTAGGACAAGAGACCCAGTACTTC	CASSLNGVGQETQYF
TRBV6-2/TRBV6-3	few	-	TRBJ2-7	TGTGCCAGCAGAGGGATAGCCTACGAGCAGTACTTC	CASRGIAYEQYF
TRBV10-3	-	-	TRBJ2-5	TGTGCCATCAGTGAGTCCGCACGGGGAGAGACCCAGTACTTC	CAISESARGETQYF
TRBV12-3/TRBV12-4	-	TRBD2	TRBJ2-7	TGTGCCAGCAGTTTACGGGCGGGAGGTACCTCCTACGAGCAGTACTTC	CASSLRAGGTSYEQYF
TRBV29-1	-	-	TRBJ2-5	TGCAGCGTTGAAGCTTTTCCCGCGAGACAGGAATTAATGGAGACCCAGTACTTC	CSVEAFPARQELMETQYF
TRBV7-2	few	TRBD1	TRBJ1-1	TGTGCCAGCAGCTTACGGGGCACAGGGGGCACTGAAGCTTTCTTT	CASSLRGTGGTEAFF
TRBV18	-	-	TRBJ2-7	TGTACCAGCTCACCACACAGCGATTCCGAGCAGTACTTC	CTSSPHSDSEQYF
TRBV10-3	-	TRBD2	TRBJ2-3	TGTGCCTCCCTGGGACTAGCGGGAGATACGCAGTATTTT	CASLGLAGDTQYF
TRBV20-1	few	TRBD2	TRBJ2-2	TGCAGTGCTAGAGATTTCAGCGGGAGGGCGAACACCGGGGAGCTGTTTTTT	CSARDFSGRANTGELFF
TRBV9	-	-	TRBJ2-7	TGTGCCAGCAGCGTAGCGGCAGTCTCCTACGAGCAGTACTTC	CASSVAAVSYEQYF
TRBV12-3/TRBV12-4	many	-	TRBJ2-7	TGTGCCAGCTCACTAAGCGGACCATACGAGCAGTACTTC	CASSLSGPYEQYF
TRBV30	-	TRBD1	TRBJ2-2	TGTGCCTGTCCTCGGACAGGGCACACCGGGGAGCTGTTTTTT	CACPRTGHTGELFF
TRBV30	few	-	TRBJ1-1	TGTGCCTGGAGTCCTGGCCGCTCGGGAGAAGCTTTCTTT	CAWSPGRSGEAFF
TRBV2	-	-	TRBJ2-7	TGTGCCAGCACATCGATTACCTACGAGCAGTACTTC	CASTSITYEQYF
TRBV12-3/TRBV12-4	many	-	TRBJ2-4	TGTGCCAGCAGTCTTAACAGGTGGAACATTCAGTACTTC	CASSLNRWNIQYF
TRBV15	few	-	TRBJ2-1	TGTGCCACCAGCAGACAGTCGGACAATGAGCAGTTCTTC	CATSRQSDNEQFF
TRBV27	-	TRBD2	TRBJ2-7	TGTGCCAGCCTATTTTCTCTAGCGGGAGGGACCTACGAGCAGTACTTC	CASLFSLAGGTYEQYF
TRBV3-1	few	TRBD2	TRBJ2-3	TGTGCCAGCAGCAATCATAGCGGGAGGATCACAGATACGCAGTATTTT	CASSNHSGRITDTQYF
TRBV7-8	few	-	TRBJ1-3	TGTGCCAGCAGCTTAGCGACGGGAGTTGGAAACACCATATATTTT	CASSLATGVGNTIYF
TRBV30	-	-	TRBJ2-1	TGTGCCTGGAAGGGAAATGAGCAGTTCTTC	CAWKGNEQFF
TRBV5-1	few	-	TRBJ2-2	TGCGCCAGCAGCTTGAGCGGGACACAGAGAACCGGGGAGCTGTTTTTT	CASSLSGTQRTGELFF
TRBV20-1	few	TRBD2	TRBJ2-3	TGCAGTGCTAGAGACTCGGAGCGGGAGTTGACAGATACGCAGTATTTT	CSARDSERELTDTQYF
TRBV4-3	few	-	TRBJ2-1	TGCGCCAGCAGCGATGACGGTTCCTACAATGAGCAGTTCTTC	CASSDDGSYNEQFF
TRBV6-1	-	-	TRBJ2-5	TGTGCCACGATGGGGACCCTGTACCAAGAGACCCAGTACTTC	CATMGTLYQETQYF